This T cell receptor beta chain was recovered during a study of blood T cell repertoires in COVID-19. Study information: There were acute and convalescent COVID-19 samples, and they came from the United States, Italy and Spain.

Here immunoSEQ multiplex PCR was the method, and the copy in TCRdb shows in-frame clones only, minus some. The sample has over 60,000 clones; 82% are singletons. The CDR3 has 10 residues. Deletions cut 6 bases from V and 7 bases from J, with 10 bases between. Germline-derived CDR1 and CDR2 are DFQATT and SNEGSKA (reference sequence). The receptor comes from a man at least 80 years old with active COVID-19. The chain is built from TRBV20-1 and TRBJ2-7; D may be TRBD2 (6 bases). Input material: peripheral blood. CDR3 bases: TGCAGTGCCGCCCGGGGGGAGCAGTACTTC. Translation gives CSAARGEQYF.